This T cell receptor beta chain originates from a study of blood T cell repertoires in COVID-19 (dated by TCRdb to the early 2020s). Regarding the research as a whole: The collaborator samples originated in the United States, Italy and Spain and spanned the acute and convalescent phases of COVID-19. The prospective study material was composed of cDNA or gDNA derived from T cells, B-cell-depleted T cells, or PBMCs. The dataset comprised deeply sampled blood TCRbeta repertoires from subjects exposed to, actively infected with, or recovered from COVID-19. The repertoires were made available in a free public database intended to serve as a resource for research on the immune response to SARS-CoV-2. Samples came from the ongoing ImmuneRACE study (first 160 participants) plus 1,254 subjects from 6 global collaborators. Sample metadata almost always included a de-identified subject ID, COVID-19 status, age in years and sex. HLA class I and class II types, where available, came from metadata supplied by the sample provider rather than from assay-based typing. Overall study results and their limits: How much clinical and demographic metadata was included differed by source and by participant, and the metadata was provided uncurated.

On this clone: Its cognate antigen has yet to be identified. No base quality information exists; no much larger clone differs at one position.

TCRbeta CDR3 regions were amplified from genomic DNA by means of the immunoSEQ Assay, a bias-controlled multiplex PCR. The paper's processing steps were these. Within the assay, amplification of reference gene primers was used to estimate how many nucleated cells each sample contained. To quantify the absolute abundance of each unique TCRbeta CDR3 rearrangement, sequence reads were collapsed and filtered. For each sample, productive Simpson clonality was calculated as the square root of Simpson's diversity index across productive rearrangements. The clones in this table, taken by TCRdb from immuneACCESS, are in-frame only. Not every clone is retained; where verified, under half of the shortfall comes from an unresolved V gene, and the cause of the rest is unknown. Clone size and V and J calls were adopted from that table, with D and trimming inferred from the DNA. This sample gives 200,000 to 300,000 clones in total; about 84% of them show up just once. The top ten constitute 5% to 6% of the sample.

In Seattle, one collaborating source enrolled patients while the infection was active and tracked those patients longitudinally over the course of disease. Whole blood was collected in K2EDTA tubes by collaborating institutions according to the institutions' own protocols. For TCRbeta analysis, collaborator samples were shipped as frozen whole blood, as isolated PBMCs, or as DNA extracted from either sample type. According to the germline V gene, CDR1 reads SGHAT and CDR2 reads FQNNGV. V loses 0 bases of germline sequence and J loses 0 bases, and the interval between the two ends is 9 bases. Taken from cysteine to phenylalanine, the CDR3 has 16 residues. The CDR3 DNA has 48 bases and is translated from base 1.

The origin of this receptor is an elderly woman with COVID-19, enrolled during active disease. The receptor chain draws on TRBV11-2 and TRBJ2-1; no D gene is confidently identified. The specimen was peripheral blood. The CDR3 protein is CASSLDGGISYNEQFF. The DNA sequence follows: TGTGCCAGCAGCTTAGACGGCGGAATCTCCTACAATGAGCAGTTCTTC.